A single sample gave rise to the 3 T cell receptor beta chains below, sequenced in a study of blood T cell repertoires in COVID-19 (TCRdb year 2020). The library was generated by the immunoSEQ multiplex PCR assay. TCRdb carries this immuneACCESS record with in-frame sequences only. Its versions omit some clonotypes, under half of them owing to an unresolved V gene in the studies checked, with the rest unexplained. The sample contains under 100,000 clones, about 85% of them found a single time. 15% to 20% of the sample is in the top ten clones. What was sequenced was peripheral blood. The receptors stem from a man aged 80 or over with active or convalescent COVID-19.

The CDR3 protein is CASSSSGQGYSGNTIYF. CDR3 in DNA: TGTGCCAGCAGCTCCTCGGGACAGGGTTATTCTGGAAACACCATATATTTT. The chain employs TRBV11-3 and TRBJ1-3; 9 positions match TRBD1. This CDR3 has 17 residues. Germline V gives CDR1 SGHNT, CDR2 YENEEA. With 4 bases clipped from V and 1 base from J, the junction kept 8 bases outside the gene matches.

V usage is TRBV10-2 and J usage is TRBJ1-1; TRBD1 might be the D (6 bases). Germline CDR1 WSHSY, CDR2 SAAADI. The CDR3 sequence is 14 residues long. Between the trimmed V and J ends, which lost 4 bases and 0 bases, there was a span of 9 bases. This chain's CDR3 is CASSVGAMNTEAFF. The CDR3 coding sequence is TGCGCCAGCAGTGTGGGGGCTATGAACACTGAAGCTTTCTTT.

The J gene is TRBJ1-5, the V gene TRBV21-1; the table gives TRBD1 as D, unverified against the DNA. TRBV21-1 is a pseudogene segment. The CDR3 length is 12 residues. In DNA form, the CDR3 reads TGTGCCAGCAGCACCAGGGTACAGCCCCAGCATTTT. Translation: CASSTRVQPQHF.